This TCR beta chain originates from a study of blood T cell repertoires in COVID-19. Study in general: Acute and convalescent COVID-19 specimens originated in the United States, Italy and Spain.

Trimming pared 6 bases from V and 3 bases from J, leaving 15 bases between. The CDR3 covers 14 residues. Per the germline V gene, CDR1 is MGHDK and CDR2 is SYGVNS. In the authors' workflow: By means of reference gene primer amplification, nucleated cell counts were estimated. Here immunoSEQ multiplex PCR was the method, and the copy in TCRdb shows in-frame clones only, minus some. The V and J calls and clone size are taken from that table; D and trimming were inferred from the DNA. The sample records 100,000 to 150,000 clones, about 80% being singletons. The specimen was peripheral blood. The J gene is TRBJ2-7, the V gene TRBV25-1, with D possibly being TRBD2 (5 bases). The sequence was obtained from a human donor in a cohort sampled during active COVID-19. In nucleotides, the CDR3 is TGTGCCAGCAGCAAACTAGGCCCCTACTACGAGCAGTACTTC. Encoded protein: CASSKLGPYYEQYF.